The TCR beta chain under discussion was sequenced for a study of T cell clones after liver transplantation. In the study overall: Post-transplant blood was tracked for graft-donor-reactive T cell clones identified in a pre-transplant mixed lymphocyte reaction. Until 12-24 months post-transplant, subjects got standard immunosuppression and no induction. Blood was drawn pre-transplant, before withdrawal, and after full or failed withdrawal.

The germline gives CDR1 LNHNV, CDR2 YYDKDF (reference sequence). V lost 3 bases to trimming and J lost 1 base; unmatched junction nucleotides: 9. The CDR3 totals 16 residues. This clone was seen a single time. Method: immunoSEQ multiplex PCR; TCRdb's copy keeps in-frame clones and lacks some. The sample has 70,000 to 80,000 clones, more than 90% seen once; the top ten hold less than 3.5%. The sequence was obtained from a human donor who received a liver transplant. The chain links TRBV15 to TRBJ2-7; 7 bases fit TRBD2. The sequencing here drew on CD4+ T cells from blood, taken before liver transplant. Written as DNA, the CDR3 is TGTGCCACCAGCAGGGATCTGGGGGGGAAATCCTACGAGCAGTACTTC. Amino acids: CATSRDLGGKSYEQYF.